A selection of T cell receptor beta chains follows, all from one sample in a study of Graves' ophthalmopathy and Graves' hyperthyroidism. TCRdb processed the multiplex PCR reads anew with MiXCR; each CDR3 protein has one entry. The table records about 400,000 distinct CDR3 sequences, approximately 16% of them present only once. The sample taken for sequencing was peripheral blood. All receptors derive from a woman between 18 and 30 years old with Graves' ophthalmopathy. CDR3s include the opening cysteine and the closing phenylalanine or tryptophan. The order of the fields is J gene, V gene, D gene, clone size, CDR3 DNA, CDR3 protein. The D gene is left open where the match is weak. Clone size is not always given. Where it is, it says once, few, many or a class for expanded clones.

J: TRBJ2-7
V: TRBV29-1
D: TRBD1
size: many
DNA: TGCAGCGTTGATGGACAGGGGGGCTACGAGCAGTACTTC
CDR3: CSVDGQGGYEQYF

J: TRBJ2-7
V: TRBV27
D: -
size: once
DNA: TGTGCCAGCAGTTTCTCGGGACCGAGTGGGGAGCAGTACTTC
CDR3: CASSFSGPSGEQYF

J: TRBJ1-1
V: TRBV6-2/TRBV6-3
D: -
size: many
DNA: TGTGCCAGCAGTTACTCCGGGACGCTCAACACTGAAGCTTTCTTT
CDR3: CASSYSGTLNTEAFF

J: TRBJ2-2
V: TRBV11-2
D: -
size: many
DNA: TGTGCCAGCAGCCAGAGGACGACCCGGCCGGCCGGGGAGCTGTTTTTT
CDR3: CASSQRTTRPAGELFF

J: TRBJ1-2
V: TRBV7-2
D: -
size: many
DNA: TGTGCCAGCAGCCCCAGAAAGGAGACAGCCACTAACTATGGCTACACCTTC
CDR3: CASSPRKETATNYGYTF

J: TRBJ1-5
V: TRBV12-3/TRBV12-4
D: -
size: many
DNA: TGTGCCAGCCGTCAAGGGAGCAATCAGCCCCAGCATTTT
CDR3: CASRQGSNQPQHF

J: TRBJ2-2
V: TRBV7-6
D: TRBD2
size: -
DNA: TGTGCCAGCAGCCCCAGCCCCGGACTAGCCTCAACAAGGGACACCGGGGAGCTGTTTTTT
CDR3: CASSPSPGLASTRDTGELFF

J: TRBJ1-1
V: TRBV11-1
D: -
size: many
DNA: TGTGCCAGCAGCTTAACCGGACCAGCGGGGACGACTGAAGCTTTCTTT
CDR3: CASSLTGPAGTTEAFF

J: TRBJ2-7
V: TRBV6-1
D: -
size: many
DNA: TGTGCCAGCAGTGAACAGGCCCCCGGCCCGTACTTC
CDR3: CASSEQAPGPYF

J: TRBJ1-1
V: TRBV19
D: -
size: -
DNA: TGTGCCAGTAGTAGGTCAGGGTTGAACACTGAAGCTTTCTTT
CDR3: CASSRSGLNTEAFF

J: TRBJ1-2
V: TRBV10-1
D: TRBD1
size: once
DNA: TGCGCCAGCAGTGAGTCTCCCGGACAGGGGAAGACGTACTATGGCTACACCTTC
CDR3: CASSESPGQGKTYYGYTF

J: TRBJ2-4
V: TRBV20-1
D: TRBD2
size: -
DNA: TGCAGTGCTAGACACCTGCGGGGGGCCCTTACCAAAAACATTCAGTACTTC
CDR3: CSARHLRGALTKNIQYF

J: TRBJ2-3
V: TRBV7-2
D: -
size: many
DNA: TGTGCCAGCAGCCCCGGGACTAGCACAGATACGCAGTATTTT
CDR3: CASSPGTSTDTQYF

J: TRBJ2-7
V: TRBV7-9
D: -
size: many
DNA: TGTGCCAGCAGCGCGACGACAGGCTCCTACGAGCAGTACTTC
CDR3: CASSATTGSYEQYF

J: TRBJ2-7
V: TRBV24-1
D: -
size: many
DNA: TGTGCCACGTCCGGGGCTACCTACGAGCAGTACTTC
CDR3: CATSGATYEQYF

J: TRBJ2-7
V: TRBV6-1
D: -
size: many
DNA: TGTGCCAGCAGTACATACAGGAAAGAGCAGTACTTC
CDR3: CASSTYRKEQYF

J: TRBJ1-1
V: TRBV6-5
D: TRBD1
size: -
DNA: TGTGCCAGCAGTTACGAGGGGGCCTGGGAAGCTTTCTTT
CDR3: CASSYEGAWEAFF

J: TRBJ2-7
V: TRBV7-2
D: -
size: -
DNA: TGTGCCAGCAGCTTCGTATCCCTTTACGCCGAGCAGTACTTC
CDR3: CASSFVSLYAEQYF

J: TRBJ2-2
V: TRBV27
D: -
size: -
DNA: TGTGCCAGCAGGGTCACGAGGACAGCCGGGGAGCTGTTTTTT
CDR3: CASRVTRTAGELFF

J: TRBJ2-7
V: TRBV24-1
D: -
size: many
DNA: TGTGCCACCAGTGATTCCAAGACAGGCTACGAGCAGTACTTC
CDR3: CATSDSKTGYEQYF

J: TRBJ1-1
V: TRBV19
D: TRBD1
size: many
DNA: TGTGCCAGTCGACAGGGGACCCCGAGGAACACTGAAGCTTTCTTT
CDR3: CASRQGTPRNTEAFF

J: TRBJ1-1
V: TRBV11-2
D: -
size: -
DNA: TGTGCCAGCAGCACGGGCCCCGGACTTGGCGCTGAAGCTTTCTTT
CDR3: CASSTGPGLGAEAFF